Listed here is a single T cell receptor beta chain. The data originate from a study of blood T cell repertoires in COVID-19. Turning to the study itself: Spain, Italy and the United States supplied samples that represented acute and convalescent COVID-19. PBMCs, B-cell-depleted T cells, or T cells provided the cDNA or gDNA that made up the material.

How the authors handled the data: Scientists estimated how many nucleated cells there were by amplifying reference gene primers. Sequenced by immunoSEQ multiplex PCR; TCRdb stores in-frame clones only, minus some. V and J calls and clone size come straight from that table; D and trimming were deduced from the DNA. The sample has about 97,000 clones, around 87% seen once. The CDR3 runs 13 residues. Germline-derived CDR1 and CDR2 are MNHEY and SVGAGI. J was trimmed by 8 bases and V by 3 bases; bases with no gene match: 6. This TCR was recovered from a human donor in a cohort sampled during active COVID-19. Sequencing was performed on peripheral blood. The chain is built from TRBV6-5 and TRBJ1-2, with TRBD1 matching 7 bases. Here the CDR3 DNA reads TGTGCCAGCAGTTATAGGACAGGTGGCGGCTACACCTTC. This translates into CASSYRTGGGYTF.